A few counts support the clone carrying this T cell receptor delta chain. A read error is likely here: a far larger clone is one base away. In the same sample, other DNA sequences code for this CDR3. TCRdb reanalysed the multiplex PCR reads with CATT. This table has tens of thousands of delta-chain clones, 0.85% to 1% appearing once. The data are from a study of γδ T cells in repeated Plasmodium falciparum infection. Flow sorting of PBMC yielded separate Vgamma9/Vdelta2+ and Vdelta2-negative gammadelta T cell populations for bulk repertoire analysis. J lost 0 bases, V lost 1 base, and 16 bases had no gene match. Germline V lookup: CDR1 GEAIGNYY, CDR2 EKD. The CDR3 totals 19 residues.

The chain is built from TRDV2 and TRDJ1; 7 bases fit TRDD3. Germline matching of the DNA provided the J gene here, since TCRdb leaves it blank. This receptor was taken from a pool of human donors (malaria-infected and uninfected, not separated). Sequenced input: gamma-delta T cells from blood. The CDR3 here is CACDTVGGYDNDYTDKLIF. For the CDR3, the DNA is TGTGCCTGTGACACGGTAGGTGGATACGACAACGACTACACCGATAAACTCATCTTT.